The 2 T cell receptor beta chains presented below share a single source sample, sequenced in a study of cytomegalovirus exposure and HLA in healthy donors. Use of 60 Vbeta and 13 Jbeta primers characterized the PCR. Libraries were prepared by immunoSEQ multiplex PCR; TCRdb keeps only in-frame clonotypes and omits some of them. Of over 150,000 clones in the sample, approximately 80% were seen once. The sequenced sample consisted of PBMCs. The source is a woman aged 45-65 years in good health and CMV-seronegative.

This clone has only one observation. This rearrangement joins TRBV2 to TRBJ2-7, with D unclear. Germline values: CDR1 SNHLY, CDR2 FYNNEI. V was cut by 4 bases and J by 2 bases, with 6 bases left in between. The CDR3 is 12 amino acids. CDR3 coding DNA: TGTGCCAGCAGTGTTTCCACCTACGAGCAGTACTTC. Translating gives CASSVSTYEQYF.

The chain couples TRBV5-1 to TRBJ2-3; 12 nucleotides align to TRBD2. This CDR3 spans 15 amino acids. Germline V gene sequence: CDR1 SGHRS, CDR2 YFSETQ. J gave up 5 bases and V 2 bases, and 3 bases lay outside the gene matches. The CDR3 coding sequence is TGCGCCAGCAGCTTCCGGGGACTAGCGGGAGATACGCAGTATTTT. This encodes CASSFRGLAGDTQYF.